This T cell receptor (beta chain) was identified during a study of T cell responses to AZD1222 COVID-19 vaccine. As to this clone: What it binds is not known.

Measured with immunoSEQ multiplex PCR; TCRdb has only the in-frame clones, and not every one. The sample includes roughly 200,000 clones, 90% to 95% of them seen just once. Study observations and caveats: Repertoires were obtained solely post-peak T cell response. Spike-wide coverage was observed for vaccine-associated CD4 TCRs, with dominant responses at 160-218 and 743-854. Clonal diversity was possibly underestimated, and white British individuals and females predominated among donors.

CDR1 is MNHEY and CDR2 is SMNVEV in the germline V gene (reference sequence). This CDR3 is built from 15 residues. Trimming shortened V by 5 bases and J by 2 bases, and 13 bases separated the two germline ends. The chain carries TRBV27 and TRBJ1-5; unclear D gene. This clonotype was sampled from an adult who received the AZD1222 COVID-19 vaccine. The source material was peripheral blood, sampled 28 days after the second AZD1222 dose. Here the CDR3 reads CASSLDRAGNQPQHF. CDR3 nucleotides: TGTGCCAGCAGTCTCGACCGGGCAGGCAATCAGCCCCAGCATTTT.